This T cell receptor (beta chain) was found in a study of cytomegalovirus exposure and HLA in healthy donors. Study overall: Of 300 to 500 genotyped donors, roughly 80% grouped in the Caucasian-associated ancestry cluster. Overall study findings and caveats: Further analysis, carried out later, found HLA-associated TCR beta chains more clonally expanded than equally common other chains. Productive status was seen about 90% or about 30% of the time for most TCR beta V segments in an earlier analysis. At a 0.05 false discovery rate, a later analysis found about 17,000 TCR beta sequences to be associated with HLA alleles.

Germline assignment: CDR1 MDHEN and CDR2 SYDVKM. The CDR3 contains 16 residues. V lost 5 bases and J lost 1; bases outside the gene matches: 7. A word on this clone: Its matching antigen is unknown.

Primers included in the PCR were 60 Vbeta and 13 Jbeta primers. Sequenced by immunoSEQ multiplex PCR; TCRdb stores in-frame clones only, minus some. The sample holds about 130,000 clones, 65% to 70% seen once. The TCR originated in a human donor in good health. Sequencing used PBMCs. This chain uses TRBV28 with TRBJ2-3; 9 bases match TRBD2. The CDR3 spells CASSAPTSGGTDTQYF. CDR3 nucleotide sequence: TGTGCCAGCAGTGCCCCGACTAGCGGTGGCACAGATACGCAGTATTTT.